The source of this T cell receptor (beta chain) is a study of cytomegalovirus exposure and HLA in healthy donors (dated by TCRdb to about 2017). Study-wide context: According to a later analysis, one platform produced both the roughly 120 validation repertoires and the 670 or so repertoires of the first cohort. The study aimed to test whether cataloging public T cell receptors could reveal signatures of past pathogen exposure. A separate validation cohort of roughly 130 different subjects was used in addition to the approximately 610-subject first cohort. The study combined high-throughput TCR immunosequencing, statistical association of individual TCRs with disease status, and machine learning to predict cytomegalovirus infection status.

Separate from the approximately 690-subject first cohort, the validation cohort of 90 to 150 subjects was the group to which the donors belonged. The full study reports these points: A later analysis had no HLA typing for the validation cohort, so co-occurrence there was scored across all 110 or so repertoires. Cytomegalovirus status was reported to be diagnosed by the classifier with high specificity and sensitivity in both the original and validation cohorts. Three of the identified cytomegalovirus-associated TCR beta chains were confirmed in vitro to be specific for cytomegalovirus antigens. Most TCR sequences were observed very rarely across donors, whereas some public TCRs were present in many individuals. It was suggested by the authors that the approach could potentially be generalized to other disease states and immunological phenotypes. A total of around 150 TCR beta chains were listed by the study as associated with cytomegalovirus. Of the cluster scores, 90% to 95% were above 0 in a later analysis, which found that TCRs clustered in the first cohort also tended to co-occur in the 130 or so validation repertoires.

The library was built by means of the immunoSEQ multiplex PCR assay. The original pipeline was this. To diagnose cytomegalovirus status from the catalog of TCR beta chain sequences, a statistical classification framework was built. TCRdb provides this immuneACCESS table in a form limited to in-frame rearrangements. Some clones are lacking; in checked studies, under half of them reflect an unresolved V gene, and why the rest are absent is not known. V and J calls and clone size are copied from that table; D and trimming were computed from the DNA. The sample contains about 74,000 clones, 90% to 95% of them found a single time. Around 1.9% of the sample belongs to the ten largest clones. This clone was detected once. This receptor's antigen is unknown. Base quality data are lacking; no much larger clone is found one base away. The germline V gene encodes CDR1 SGHAT and CDR2 FQNNGV. Trimming leaves V shorter by 5 bases and J shorter by 1 base, with the junction holding 3 bases beyond the gene matches. The CDR3 spans 15 residues, from the cysteine through the phenylalanine. Only the CDR3 DNA stays, 45 bases, in frame from base 1.

Material: PBMCs. This receptor was taken from a woman between 18 and 29 years old in good health and CMV-seropositive. Here the chain combines TRBV11-2 and TRBJ2-2, with TRBD2 matching 8 junction bases. In nucleotides, the sequence is TGTGCCAGCAGCAACCTAGCGGGGAACACCGGGGAGCTGTTTTTT. It encodes CASSNLAGNTGELFF.